This T cell receptor beta chain was found in a study of blood T cell repertoires in COVID-19 (dated by TCRdb to about 2020). Regarding the complete study: Samples covering the acute and convalescent phases of COVID-19 were provided by collaborators in the United States, Italy and Spain. The material from the prospective study consisted of cDNA or gDNA derived from T cells, B-cell-depleted T cells, or PBMCs. Deeply sampled blood TCRbeta repertoires from subjects exposed to, actively infected with, or recovered from COVID-19 were included in the dataset. The repertoires were released in a freely available public database meant as a resource for research on the immune response to SARS-CoV-2. The samples were drawn from the first 160 participants of the ongoing ImmuneRACE study and from more than 1,000 subjects provided by 6 global collaborators. A de-identified subject ID, COVID-19 status, age in years and sex were almost always included in the sample metadata. HLA class I and class II types, where available, came from metadata supplied by the sample provider rather than from assay-based typing. Study-wide findings and limitations: Clinical and demographic metadata were provided uncurated, with the amount varying by source and participant.

The immunoSEQ Assay, a bias-controlled multiplex PCR, was used to amplify TCRbeta CDR3 regions from genomic DNA. Per the authors' processing: The number of nucleated cells in each sample was estimated by amplification of reference gene primers within the assay. Sequence reads were collapsed and filtered to measure the absolute abundance of every unique TCRbeta CDR3 rearrangement. For each sample, productive Simpson clonality was calculated by taking the square root of Simpson's diversity index across productive rearrangements. In TCRdb, the immuneACCESS table is reduced to in-frame sequences with V and J assigned. These tables do not hold every clone; where another copy was compared, an unresolved V gene accounts for under half, and the others remain unexplained. V and J calls and clone size are given by that table; D and trimming were obtained from the DNA. The sample records about 100,000 clones, 80% to 95% of which are singletons. The ten largest account for more than 1.5% of the sample.

One collaborating source in Seattle enrolled patients during active infection and followed them longitudinally through the course of disease. Collaborating institutions collected whole blood in K2EDTA tubes following their own protocols. For TCRbeta analysis, collaborators shipped samples as frozen whole blood, isolated PBMCs, or DNA extracted from either of those sample types. Regarding this clone: Its target antigen remains unknown. No base quality information exists; no much larger clone differs at one position.

Measured from the cysteine to the phenylalanine, the CDR3 is 16 residues long. Only the CDR3 region is kept as DNA, spanning 48 bases read in frame from base 1. The germline V gene encodes CDR1 MNHEY and CDR2 SMNVEV (reference sequence). V is pruned by 2 bases and J by 4 bases, leaving 4 bases of the junction without a gene match. The sample taken for sequencing was peripheral blood. The chain uses TRBV27 and TRBJ2-1, with 11 junctional bases fitting TRBD1. This clonotype was sampled from a woman in her fifties or sixties with COVID-19, enrolled during active disease. The CDR3 loop reads CASSLRGQGGYNEQFF. The base sequence is TGTGCCAGCAGTTTAAGGGGACAGGGGGGGTACAATGAGCAGTTCTTC.